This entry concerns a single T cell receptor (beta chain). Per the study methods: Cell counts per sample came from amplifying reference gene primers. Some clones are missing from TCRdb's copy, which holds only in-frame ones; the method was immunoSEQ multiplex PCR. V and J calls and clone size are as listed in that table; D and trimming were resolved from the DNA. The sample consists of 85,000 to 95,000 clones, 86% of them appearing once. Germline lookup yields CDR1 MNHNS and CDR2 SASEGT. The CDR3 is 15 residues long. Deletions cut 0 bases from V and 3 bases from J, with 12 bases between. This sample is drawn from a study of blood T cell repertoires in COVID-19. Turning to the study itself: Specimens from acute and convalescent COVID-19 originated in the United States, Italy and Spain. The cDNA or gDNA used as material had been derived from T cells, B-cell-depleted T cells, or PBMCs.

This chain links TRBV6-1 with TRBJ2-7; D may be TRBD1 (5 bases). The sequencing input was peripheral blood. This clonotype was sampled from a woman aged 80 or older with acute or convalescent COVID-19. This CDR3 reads CASSEARTNVYEQYF. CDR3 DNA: TGTGCCAGCAGTGAAGCGAGGACAAACGTCTACGAGCAGTACTTC.